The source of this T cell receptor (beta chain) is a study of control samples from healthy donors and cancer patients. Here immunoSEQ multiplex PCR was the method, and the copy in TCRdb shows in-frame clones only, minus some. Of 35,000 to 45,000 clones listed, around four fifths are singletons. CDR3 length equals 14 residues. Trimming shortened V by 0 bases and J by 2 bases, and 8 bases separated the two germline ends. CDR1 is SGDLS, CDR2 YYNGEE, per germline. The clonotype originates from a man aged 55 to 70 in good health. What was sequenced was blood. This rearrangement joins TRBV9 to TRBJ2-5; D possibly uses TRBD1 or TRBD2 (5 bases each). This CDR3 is CASSVGDGQETQYF. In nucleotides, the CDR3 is TGTGCCAGCAGCGTAGGGGACGGGCAAGAGACCCAGTACTTC.